This T cell receptor (beta chain) was captured by sequencing in a study of cytomegalovirus exposure and HLA in healthy donors. Study outcomes and limitations: Later work associated over 15,000 TCR beta sequences with HLA alleles at 0.05 false discovery rate.

CDR1 and CDR2 from the germline V gene are GTSNPN and SVGIG (reference sequence). V dropped 8 bases and J dropped 5 bases, with 18 bases sitting between them. The CDR3 has 13 amino acids. As regards this clone: Its antigen remains unidentified. At the DNA level, this CDR3 is encoded by other sequences in the same sample as well.

Both 60 Vbeta primers and 13 Jbeta primers went into the PCR. Clones were read by immunoSEQ multiplex PCR, and TCRdb kept only the in-frame ones, dropping some. The sample consists of about 140,000 clones, around 80% of them appearing once. Sequences were obtained from PBMCs. This TCR derives from a man in his forties in good health and CMV-seropositive. The genes are TRBV30 and TRBJ2-5; D unresolved. For the CDR3, the DNA is TGTGCCAGCACTTTGAAGGCCGGGGAGACCCAGTACTTC. Translation: CASTLKAGETQYF. The entire variable domain, with the rest obtained from reference TRBV30 and TRBJ2-5, is as follows: SQTIHQWPATLVQPVGSPLSLECTVEGTSNPNLYWYRQAAGRGLQLLFYSVGIGQISSEVPQNLSASRPQDRQFILSSKKLLLSDSGFYLCASTLKAGETQYFGPGTRLLVL.